The clone carrying this T cell receptor (beta chain) came up once. Its antigen is not known. It was with random hexamers that roughly 0.45 to 1 ug RNA was reverse transcribed. Amplification of the TCR beta CDR3 was carried out by immunoSEQ multiplex PCR, which spanned a total of 54 Vbeta and 13 Jbeta segments. Each CDR3 protein gets one entry after TCRdb re-called the immunoSEQ multiplex PCR reads with MiXCR. The repertoire holds 100,000 to 150,000 distinct CDR3 sequences, with roughly 94% as singletons. The data derive from a study of CD8 T cells in Susac syndrome. For the study at large: Treatment at blood withdrawal was none, corticosteroids, or intravenous immunoglobulin alone in Susac syndrome patients.

From blood CD8+ and CD4+ T cells, TCR beta sequences were generated. Notes on the study in general: Among active patients and in TEMRA cells, CD8+ clonal expansion in Susac reached its peak.

Germline loops: CDR1 LGHNT, CDR2 FRNRAP. This CDR3 spans 15 amino acids. Trimming took off 7 bases at V and 0 bases at J, with 10 bases between the two ends. This clonotype was obtained from a human donor with Susac syndrome. The chain uses TRBV12-5 and TRBJ1-6; D ambiguous. Specimen: CD8+ T cells from PBMCs. The CDR3 region has the DNA TGTGCTAGTGTCGAAGCGAGCTCCTATAATTCACCCCTCCACTTT. Translating gives CASVEASSYNSPLHF.